This T cell receptor beta chain was sequenced during a study of shared clonotypes between healthy human individuals. The V and J ends lost 0 bases and 11 bases respectively, with 13 bases between them. Per the germline V gene, CDR1 is SGHAT and CDR2 is FQNNGV. The CDR3 runs 13 residues. Clones were sequenced by immunoSEQ multiplex PCR, and TCRdb holds only the in-frame ones, with some missing. The sample has a few million clones; about 94% are singletons. Donors comprised only Caucasian adults living in Nashville, Tennessee. This clone has a single count. Sequencing was carried out using naive CD4+ T cells sorted from blood. Subset meaning: CD45RA+ positively selected. The chain is built from TRBV11-2 and TRBJ1-1; D unclear. The TCR comes from a man between 18 and 29 years old in good health. The CDR3 nucleotides are TGTGCCAGCAGCTTAGATCCCCCAGCTGCCGCTTTCTTT. This sequence encodes CASSLDPPAAAFF.